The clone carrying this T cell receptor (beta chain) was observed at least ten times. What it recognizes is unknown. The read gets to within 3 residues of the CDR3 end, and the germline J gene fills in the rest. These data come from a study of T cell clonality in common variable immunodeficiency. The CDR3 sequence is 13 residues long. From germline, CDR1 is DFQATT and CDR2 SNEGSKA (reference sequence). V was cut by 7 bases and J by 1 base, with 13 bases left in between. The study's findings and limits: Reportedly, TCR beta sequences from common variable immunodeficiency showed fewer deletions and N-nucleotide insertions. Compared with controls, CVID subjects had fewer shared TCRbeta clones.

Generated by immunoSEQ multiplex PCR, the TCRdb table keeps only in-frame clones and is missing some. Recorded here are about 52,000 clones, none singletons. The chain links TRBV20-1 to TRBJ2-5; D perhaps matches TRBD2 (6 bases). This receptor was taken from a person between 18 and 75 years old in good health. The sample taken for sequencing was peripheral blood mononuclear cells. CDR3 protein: CSVDRDSQETQYF. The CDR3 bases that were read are TGCAGTGTCGATCGGGACTCCCAAGAGACC.